One sample yielded the 23 T cell receptor beta chains listed below, sequenced in a study of shared clonotypes between healthy human individuals. Data came from immunoSEQ multiplex PCR; TCRdb stores just in-frame clones and leaves some out. The table has about 470,000 clones, more than 75% seen once. Source material: PBMCs. The receptors shown here come from a woman in her forties in good health. Some clones in this sample may be carry-over from other donors' samples.

As concerns this clone: A much bigger clone sits one base away, suggesting this may be a read error. The gene calls are TRBV25-1 and TRBJ2-3, with TRBD2 matching 7 bases. J lost 2 bases, V lost 4 bases, and 12 bases had no gene match. The CDR3 runs 17 residues. The germline V gene encodes CDR1 MGHDK and CDR2 SYGVNS. CDR3 in DNA: TGTGCCAGCAGTGGATTAGGGAGGGGACCGTCCACAGATACGCAGTATTTT. The encoded protein is CASSGLGRGPSTDTQYF.

V usage is TRBV30 and J usage is TRBJ1-4; no definite D call. The CDR3 totals 13 residues. V was clipped by 2 bases and J by 8 bases, with 12 bases between them. Germline CDR1 GTSNPN, CDR2 SVGIG (reference sequence). Here the CDR3 reads CAWSNGNGEKLFF. In nucleotides, the CDR3 is TGTGCCTGGAGTAATGGGAATGGGGAAAAACTGTTTTTT.

The chain's CDR3 is CASSLVGGLAREQYF. The CDR3 nucleotides are TGTGCCAGCAGCTTAGTCGGAGGACTAGCGAGAGAGCAGTACTTC. The chain uses TRBV7-2 and TRBJ2-7, with 9 positions matching TRBD2. Germline lookup yields CDR1 SGHTA and CDR2 FQGNSA. Unmatched junction bases numbered 8, after V lost 1 base and J lost 7 bases. The CDR3 length is 15 residues.

In this sample, this clone turned up once. V gene TRBV7-9 combines with J gene TRBJ1-2; no firm D call. From germline, CDR1 is SEHNR and CDR2 FQNEAQ (reference sequence). The CDR3 is made up of 15 amino acids. Trimming left V 6 bases short and J 3 bases short, with 17 bases between. CDR3 loop: CASSRPPTSHYGYTF. The CDR3 region has the DNA TGTGCCAGCAGTCGTCCCCCTACGTCCCACTATGGCTACACCTTC.

This clone has a single count. The chain combines TRBV11-3 with TRBJ2-7, with TRBD2 identical over 10 bases. Germline loops: CDR1 SGHNT, CDR2 YENEEA. J was trimmed by 5 bases and V by 4 bases; bases with no gene match: 5. The CDR3 contains 14 residues. Here the CDR3 DNA reads TGTGCCAGCAGCTCCCGGACTAGCGGCGACGAGCAGTACTTC. Its translation: CASSSRTSGDEQYF. The full variable domain, its missing parts supplied by reference TRBV11-3 and TRBJ2-7, is EAGVVQSPRYKIIEKKQPVAFWCNPISGHNTLYWYLQNLGQGPELLIRYENEEAVDDSQLPKDRFSAERLKGVDSTLKIQPAELGDSAVYLCASSSRTSGDEQYFGPGTRLTVT.

The chain recombines TRBV7-5 with TRBJ2-7; the tabulated D call, TRBD2, remains unverified against the DNA. TRBV7-5 is flagged as a pseudogene. The CDR3 consists of 23 residues. This chain's CDR3 is CVRSNRPGAVGTSGRKGPYEQYF. The CDR3 DNA reads TGTGTCAGAAGCAACCGGCCAGGGGCGGTCGGGACTAGCGGGAGAAAAGGTCCTTACGAGCAGTACTTC.

The rearrangement joins TRBV4-1 to TRBJ2-2; perhaps TRBD2 as D (6 bases). The CDR3 is 16 residues long. Germline CDR1 is MGHRA and CDR2 is YSYEKL. With 4 bases removed from V and 7 bases from J, the gap between germline ends came to 19 bases. CDR3 sequence (DNA): TGCGCCAGCAGCCCCCAACCCGGGACTCTGGGCGGGGAGCTGTTTTTT. Protein product: CASSPQPGTLGGELFF.

This chain connects TRBV4-2 to TRBJ1-2; TRBD1 might be the D (5 bases). The germline V and J ends were trimmed by 2 bases and 3 bases, with 22 bases remaining between them. The CDR3 has 18 amino acids. Germline V gene data show CDR1 as LGHNA and CDR2 as YNFKEQ. The CDR3 DNA sequence: TGTGCCAGCAGCCAAATTGGGGACTTCCCGGGAAATTACTATGGCTACACCTTC. Residues: CASSQIGDFPGNYYGYTF.

The chain couples TRBV5-3 to TRBJ2-7, with TRBD1 matching over 9 bases. TRBV5-3 is known as an ORF, though its function is uncertain. This CDR3 spans 18 amino acids. V lost 3 bases, J lost 2 bases, and 15 bases stayed unmatched. CDR3 nucleotides: TGTGCCAGAAGCTGGCACACCCCTAGGACAGGGGACCCCTACGAGCAGTACTTC. Its protein product is CARSWHTPRTGDPYEQYF.

About this clone itself: It may be a read error: a sequence one base away is much more abundant. The same CDR3 arises from other DNA sequences in this sample as well. The chain couples TRBV5-1 to TRBJ1-1; D call uncertain. Germline lookup yields CDR1 SGHRS and CDR2 YFSETQ. Trimming removed 0 bases at V and 0 bases at J, with 3 bases between. This CDR3 comprises 13 residues. CDR3 sequence reads: CASSLEVNTEAFF. CDR3 DNA: TGCGCCAGCAGCTTGGAAGTGAACACTGAAGCTTTCTTT.

The chain combines TRBV5-4 with TRBJ1-1, with TRBD1 matching 7 bases. Germline V lookup: CDR1 SGHNT, CDR2 YYREEE (reference sequence). The CDR3 spans 15 residues. V gave up 4 bases and J gave up 3 bases; unmatched junction bases: 9. In DNA form, the CDR3 reads TGTGCCAGCAGCAGCGGGGACAGAGGGTACACTGAAGCTTTCTTT. As protein: CASSSGDRGYTEAFF.

The CDR3 sequence: CASSERQGATGELFF. The CDR3, as DNA: TGTGCCAGCAGTGAAAGACAGGGGGCCACCGGGGAGCTGTTTTTT. The chain carries TRBV6-4 and TRBJ2-2; 10 nucleotides line up with TRBD1. V lost 3 bases, J lost 4 bases, and 2 bases stayed unmatched. CDR1 and CDR2 from the germline V gene are MRHNA and SNTAGT. The CDR3 has 15 amino acids.

This chain connects TRBV2 to TRBJ1-1, with 7 bases that match TRBD1. V trimming: 7 bases; J trimming: 2 bases; junction bases outside the gene matches: 4. This CDR3 contains 13 residues. CDR1 SNHLY and CDR2 FYNNEI come from the germline V gene. CDR3 coding DNA: TGTGCCAGCACTGGACAGGACAACACTGAAGCTTTCTTT. Its translation is CASTGQDNTEAFF.

The V gene is TRBV9, the J gene TRBJ2-3; TRBD2 matches at 9 bases. The CDR3 contains 14 residues. Germline V gene lookup returns CDR1 SGDLS and CDR2 YYNGEE. V was clipped by 1 base and J by 6 bases; unmatched bases: 3. This CDR3 is CASSVTSGYDTQYF. In DNA, the CDR3 is TGTGCCAGCAGCGTAACTAGCGGGTACGATACGCAGTATTTT.

This clone was seen at least ten times. The J gene is TRBJ2-5, the V gene TRBV5-4; 12 bases line up with TRBD2. This CDR3 is 16 amino acids long. CDR1 is SGHNT, CDR2 YYREEE, per germline (reference sequence). V shed 3 bases and J 4 bases; nucleotides not matched to a gene: 7. The CDR3 sequence is CASSSPLAGGPETQYF. CDR3 coding DNA: TGTGCCAGCAGCTCCCCACTAGCGGGAGGCCCAGAGACCCAGTACTTC.

The rearrangement joins TRBV28 to TRBJ1-1; 9 positions agree with TRBD1. CDR1 and CDR2 from the germline V gene are MDHEN and SYDVKM. This CDR3 is 15 amino acids long. V trimming: 6 bases; J trimming: 5 bases; junction bases outside the gene matches: 10. The CDR3 reads CASSLTTGGGTEAFF. The CDR3 coding sequence is TGTGCCAGCAGCCTAACGACAGGGGGTGGGACTGAAGCTTTCTTT.

With regard to this clone: Within the sample, other DNA sequences also encode this same CDR3. This chain joins TRBV14 and TRBJ2-5, with TRBD1 matching 9 bases. The J call may be incorrect, as the DNA end agrees better with TRBJ2-7. The length of the CDR3 is 15 residues. Germline loops: CDR1 SGHDN, CDR2 FVKESK. The DNA of the CDR3 is TGTGCCAGCAGCCTTGACAGGGGGTCTTCCTACGAGCAGTACTTC. It is translated as CASSLDRGSSYEQYF.

This rearrangement joins TRBV6-5 to TRBJ1-4; D possibly corresponds to TRBD1 (5 bases). This CDR3 region has 13 residues. V was trimmed by 6 bases and J by 6 bases, leaving 11 bases between them. The germline CDR1 and CDR2 sequences are MNHEY and SVGAGI. The CDR3 region is CASSRDRDEKLFF. The CDR3 nucleotides are TGTGCCAGCAGCAGGGACCGAGATGAAAAACTGTTTTTT.

The chain uses TRBV6-4 and TRBJ1-1; D unclear. This CDR3 contains 13 residues. Between the trimmed V and J ends, which lost 3 bases and 4 bases, there was a span of 9 bases. Germline CDR1 reads MRHNA; CDR2 reads SNTAGT. CDR3 DNA: TGTGCCAGCAGTGAATCCAGAGGCACTGAAGCTTTCTTT. Translation gives CASSESRGTEAFF.

The sample holds many counts of this clone. V usage is TRBV28 and J usage is TRBJ1-5; TRBD1 agrees at 7 bases. The CDR3 has 18 amino acids. Trimming took 3 bases from V and 3 from J; bases not matched to a gene: 14. Looked up from germline, CDR1 is MDHEN and CDR2 is SYDVKM. In DNA form, the CDR3 reads TGTGCCAGCAGTTTCCCCGAGACAGGGAAACGGTCCAATCAGCCCCAGCATTTT. Protein product: CASSFPETGKRSNQPQHF. The whole variable domain, filled in from reference TRBV28 and TRBJ1-5, reads DVKVTQSSRYLVKRTGEKVFLECVQDMDHENMFWYRQDPGLGLRLIYFSYDVKMKEKGDIPEGYSVSREKKERFSLILESASTNQTSMYLCASSFPETGKRSNQPQHFGDGTRLSIL.

This sequence joins TRBV7-9 and TRBJ2-7; D tentatively reads TRBD1 or TRBD2 (5 bases each). Germline values: CDR1 SEHNR, CDR2 FQNEAQ (reference sequence). Deletions cut 5 bases from V and 1 base from J, with 18 bases between. This CDR3 has 16 amino acids. The CDR3 DNA sequence: TGTGCCAGCAGCCGCCGAGGGACCGAGACGTCCTACGAGCAGTACTTC. As protein: CASSRRGTETSYEQYF.

The count of this clone is one. This chain joins TRBV7-9 and TRBJ1-4; 9 bases align to TRBD1. This CDR3 region has 17 residues. Per germline, CDR1 SEHNR and CDR2 FQNEAQ (reference sequence). V gave up 1 base and J gave up 8 bases; unmatched junction bases: 11. CDR3 in DNA: TGTGCCAGCAGCTTAGTAGGGGGCCGGGACAGGGACGAAAAACTGTTTTTT. The encoded protein is CASSLVGGRDRDEKLFF.

The V call is TRBV10-3, the J call TRBJ2-1; 11 bases are shared with TRBD2. Germline values: CDR1 ENHRY, CDR2 SYGVKD. The CDR3 runs to 15 residues. V dropped 10 bases and J dropped 14; count of bases not matched to a gene: 19. DNA for the CDR3: TGTGCCAAAGGGATAGCTAGCGGGAGGACCGCTTTTAAGTTCTTC. Encoded protein: CAKGIASGRTAFKFF.